This section outlines one T cell receptor (beta chain) sequence together with its context. In its sample, this clonotype was seen a few times. No antigen is known for it. Base qualities were left out, and no much larger clone turns up one base away. The data derive from a study of patients and donors after allogeneic stem cell transplantation (TCRdb year 2020). Libraries came from RT-PCR. The reads were generated on a NextSeq 550. Clones were called with MiXCR by TCRdb after fastp trimmed the public reads at Q25, and only in-frame beta chains were retained. Each CDR3 protein appears once, grouped with its most common genes and DNA. This sample is represented by approximately 410,000 distinct CDR3 sequences; 16% of them were singletons. Jointly, the top ten make up less than 8.5% of the sample. Inclusive of the bounding cysteine and phenylalanine, the CDR3 is 15 residues long. This entry keeps only the CDR3 DNA: 45 bases, framed from base 1. CDR1 is given as SGHTA and CDR2 as FQGNSA, both from the germline V gene. V is pared back by 3 bases and J by 0 bases, with 9 bases lying between the germline termini.

The sequenced sample was blood, either unsorted or a sorted T cell fraction (not recorded which). This sequence uses TRBV7-2 and TRBJ1-5; the D region possibly corresponds to TRBD1 (5 bases align). The origin of this receptor is a human donor who was either an allogeneic HSCT recipient or a stem cell or donor lymphocyte infusion donor (not recorded which). It is not recorded whose cells these are; they may come from a transplant donor. The CDR3 corresponds to CASSFWGDSNQPQHF. The nucleotide sequence reads as follows: TGTGCCAGCAGCTTTTGGGGGGATAGCAATCAGCCCCAGCATTTT.